A single sample is the source of the 18 T cell receptor beta chains below, sequenced in a study of neurological immune-mediated disorders. TCRdb reanalysed the 5' RACE reads using MiXCR and keeps one entry per CDR3 protein. The sample carries some 38,000 distinct CDR3 sequences, 3% to 4% recorded once. The sequencing input was PBMCs. These receptors originate from a man under 40 with multiple sclerosis.

This clonotype was picked up many times. V usage is TRBV5-1 and J usage is TRBJ1-2, with 7 nucleotides matching TRBD1. J lost 8 bases, V lost 4 bases, and 8 bases had no gene match. The CDR3 extends over 13 amino acids. CDR1 is SGHRS and CDR2 is YFSETQ in the germline V gene. As DNA, the CDR3 is TGCGCCAGCAGCCCGCAACAGGGGACGGGCTACACCTTC. This encodes CASSPQQGTGYTF.

This clonotype occurred many times. J is TRBJ2-3 and V is TRBV5-1, with no clear D. V was clipped by 7 bases and J by 1 base, with 10 bases between them. The CDR3 extends over 13 amino acids. The germline CDR1 and CDR2 sequences are SGHRS and YFSETQ. CDR3 nucleotide sequence: TGCGCCAGCTTGGGTACTGGCACAGATACGCAGTATTTT. It codes for CASLGTGTDTQYF.

This clonotype was recorded many times. The rearrangement uses TRBV25-1 and TRBJ1-1; the D is unclear. Between the trimmed V and J ends, which lost 4 bases and 0 bases, there was a span of 6 bases. The CDR3 loop spans 13 amino acids. The germline V gene has CDR1 MGHDK and CDR2 SYGVNS. The CDR3 region has the DNA TGTGCCAGCAGTGCCTCCATGAACACTGAAGCTTTCTTT. Its protein product is CASSASMNTEAFF.

At least ten counts were recorded for this clonotype. V and J are TRBV5-6 and TRBJ2-4; D remains ambiguous. Per the germline V gene, CDR1 is SGHDT and CDR2 is YYEEEE. V lost 1 base and J 6 bases, leaving 20 bases between the germline ends. CDR3 length: 17 residues. The CDR3 coding sequence is TGTGCCAGCAGCTTGATAGATAATAGCCGGTTCCTAAACATTCAGTACTTC. This gives the protein CASSLIDNSRFLNIQYF.

V and J are TRBV9 and TRBJ2-7; D is unclear. CDR3 length equals 13 residues. The germline V gene has CDR1 SGDLS and CDR2 YYNGEE. Trimming took off 0 bases at V and 2 bases at J, with 6 bases between the two ends. The CDR3 loop is CASSVEGPYEQYF. The CDR3 DNA sequence: TGTGCCAGCAGCGTAGAGGGCCCCTACGAGCAGTACTTC. Full variable domain (outside the CDR3, taken from reference TRBV9 and TRBJ2-7): DSGVTQTPKHLITATGQRVTLRCSPRSGDLSVYWYQQSLDQGLQFLIQYYNGEERAKGNILERFSAQQFPDLHSELNLSSLELGDSALYFCASSVEGPYEQYFGPGTRLTVT.

J is TRBJ1-1 and V is TRBV13; 9 bases line up with TRBD1. Germline V lookup: CDR1 PRHDT, CDR2 FYEKMQ (reference sequence). This CDR3 is 17 amino acids long. V dropped 6 bases and J dropped 4; count of bases not matched to a gene: 15. CDR3 loop: CASSLRRLGQGITEAFF. CDR3 nucleotides: TGTGCCAGCAGTTTACGTCGGCTGGGACAGGGAATCACTGAAGCTTTCTTT.

The rearrangement links TRBV18 to TRBJ2-5; D is uncertain. V gave up 2 bases and J gave up 4 bases, with 5 bases separating them. CDR3 length: 12 residues. Germline values: CDR1 KGHSH, CDR2 LQKENI. CDR3 in DNA: TGTGCCAGCTCACCATCTCCAGAGACCCAGTACTTC. This codes for CASSPSPETQYF.

The V call is TRBV3-1, the J call TRBJ2-1; D perhaps matches TRBD1 (6 bases). The CDR3 is 15 residues long. V lost 4 bases and J lost 1, with 11 bases in between. CDR1 and CDR2 from the germline V gene are LGHDT and YNNKEL (reference sequence). The CDR3 sequence: CASSPGQNSYNEQFF. CDR3 DNA: TGTGCCAGCAGCCCAGGACAGAATTCCTACAATGAGCAGTTCTTC.

This clonotype was observed at least ten times. J is TRBJ1-2 and V is TRBV12-3 or TRBV12-4, with 9 bases aligning to TRBD1. The CDR3 length is 16 residues. The V segment lost 3 bases and the J segment 6 bases; nucleotides outside the gene matches: 11. The CDR3 sequence is CASSFGPGQGPDGYTF. DNA of the CDR3: TGTGCCAGCAGTTTTGGTCCGGGACAGGGACCCGATGGCTACACCTTC.

The chain recombines TRBV19 with TRBJ1-5; D remains unclear. The germline V and J ends were trimmed by 3 bases and 5 bases, with 14 bases remaining between them. The CDR3 is made up of 15 amino acids. Germline V CDR1 and CDR2: LNHDA, SQIVND (reference sequence). This CDR3 is CASSMSDIRDQPQHF. Here the CDR3 DNA reads TGTGCCAGTAGTATGTCAGATATAAGGGATCAGCCCCAGCATTTT.

This clonotype has ten or more counts. The chain is built from TRBV3-1 and TRBJ2-5, with no clear D. The CDR3 extends over 16 amino acids. CDR1 LGHDT and CDR2 YNNKEL come from the germline V gene (reference sequence). The V gene lost 1 base and the J gene lost 0 bases, with 12 bases spanning the gap. CDR3 nucleotides: TGTGCCAGCAGCCAAGGTGGGGTTAATTACCAAGAGACCCAGTACTTC. This sequence encodes CASSQGGVNYQETQYF.

In its sample, this clonotype was seen many times. The chain combines TRBV24-1 with TRBJ2-3; 8 bases match TRBD2. CDR3 size: 14 residues. Per germline, CDR1 KGHDR and CDR2 SFDVKD. The ends lost 9 bases at V and 4 bases at J; junction bases unmatched: 8. CDR3 DNA sequence: TGTGCCACCTCCAGCGGGGGATACCCAGATACGCAGTATTTT. This sequence encodes CATSSGGYPDTQYF.

This clonotype was found many times. The CDR3 loop is CASRSMNALRDEQFF. The CDR3, as DNA: TGTGCCAGCAGATCCATGAATGCCCTGCGAGATGAGCAGTTCTTC. The chain has TRBV6-5 and TRBJ2-1; no reliable D call. V dropped 6 bases and J dropped 8 bases, with 20 bases sitting between them. Germline loops: CDR1 MNHEY, CDR2 SVGAGI. The CDR3 spans 15 residues.

This clonotype was recorded at least ten times. This sequence joins TRBV20-1 and TRBJ2-2; weak D call: TRBD1 (7 bases). The CDR3 length is 14 residues. Germline lookup yields CDR1 DFQATT and CDR2 SNEGSKA (reference sequence). V lost 6 bases, J lost 0 bases, and 11 bases lay in between. The CDR3 nucleotides are TGCAGTGCCGGGGGACAGACGAACACCGGGGAGCTGTTTTTT. Translation: CSAGGQTNTGELFF.

This clonotype was picked up many times. The gene calls are TRBV20-1 and TRBJ1-1; no clear D gene. CDR3 length: 13 residues. V lost 0 bases and J lost 4, with 9 bases in between. Germline loops: CDR1 DFQATT, CDR2 SNEGSKA (reference sequence). CDR3 residues: CSARDPVGTEAFF. The CDR3, as DNA: TGCAGTGCTAGAGATCCGGTCGGCACTGAAGCTTTCTTT.

This clonotype was found many times. Here the CDR3 reads CASSLRQVGQPQHF. For the CDR3, the DNA is TGTGCCAGCAGCTTGAGGCAGGTTGGTCAGCCCCAGCATTTT. V is TRBV5-5 and J is TRBJ1-5; the D is unclear. The CDR3 extends over 14 amino acids. CDR1 SGHKS and CDR2 YYEKEE come from the germline V gene (reference sequence). Trimming took 1 base from V and 6 from J, leaving 11 bases between them. The whole variable domain, remainder taken from reference TRBV5-5 and TRBJ1-5, is DAGVTQSPTHLIKTRGQQVTLRCSPISGHKSVSWYQQVLGQGPQFIFQYYEKEERGRGNFPDRFSARQFPNYSSELNVNALLLGDSALYLCASSLRQVGQPQHFGDGTRLSIL.

About this clonotype: The junction and the germline gene differ at one end; a read error may be behind it. The genes are TRBV7-9 and TRBJ1-5; maybe TRBD1 (6 bases). This CDR3 has 15 residues. Germline loops: CDR1 SEHNR, CDR2 FQNEAQ (reference sequence). CDR3 nucleotides: TGTGCTAGCAGCTTAGGGCACAGGGAGGATCAGCCCCAGAATTTT. As protein: CASSLGHREDQPQNF.

About this clonotype itself: The conserved phenylalanine or tryptophan normally closing the CDR3 is absent here, so this likely arose from a read error. This chain joins TRBV12-3 or TRBV12-4 and TRBJ1-5; the D gene is possibly TRBD1 (5 bases). The CDR3 extends over 16 amino acids. V lost 6 bases and J 0 bases, leaving 15 bases between the germline ends. CDR3 sequence: CASSPRTRTSNQPQHN. The CDR3 DNA reads TGTGCCAGCAGCCCCCGGACAAGGACTAGCAATCAGCCCCAGCATAAT.